These T cell receptor beta chains were read from a single sample in a study of blood T cell repertoires in COVID-19. Clones were read by immunoSEQ multiplex PCR, and TCRdb kept only the in-frame ones, dropping some. The sample shows roughly 140,000 clones, around 86% of them seen only once. Sequencing was performed on peripheral blood. Receptors originate from a human donor in a cohort sampled during active COVID-19. Both conserved end residues are part of each CDR3. D genes are given only for firm matches. The size of a clone is reported for some rows only, either as once, few or many, or as a class for expanded clones.

CATSDSGGAEETQYF,TGTGCCACCAGTGATAGCGGGGGGGCCGAAGAGACCCAGTACTTC,TRBV24-1,-,TRBD2,TRBJ2-5
CASSLRGGTQYF,TGTGCCAGCAGCCTCAGGGGTGGGACCCAGTACTTC,TRBV6-5,-,-,TRBJ2-5
CASSRDRGTSYEQYF,TGCGCCAGCAGCCGGGACAGGGGGACCTCCTACGAGCAGTACTTC,TRBV10-1,-,TRBD1,TRBJ2-7
CASSRQGPPNQPQHF,TGTGCCAGTAGTAGACAGGGTCCCCCCAATCAGCCCCAGCATTTT,TRBV19,-,TRBD1,TRBJ1-5
CAWSVGDRHYGYTF,TGTGCCTGGAGTGTAGGGGACAGGCACTATGGCTACACCTTC,TRBV30,-,TRBD1,TRBJ1-2
CASRDREFYGYTF,TGTGCCAGCAGGGACAGGGAGTTCTATGGCTACACCTTC,TRBV6-5,-,TRBD1,TRBJ1-2
CASSRDTQRSNTGELFF,TGCGCCAGCAGCCGGGACACCCAAAGATCAAACACCGGGGAGCTGTTTTTT,TRBV5-1,once,-,TRBJ2-2
CASSSGLAGGEQFF,TGTGCCAGCAGCTCGGGACTAGCGGGAGGTGAGCAGTTCTTC,TRBV7-3,-,TRBD2,TRBJ2-1
CASSPPSDSINYGYTF,TGTGCCAGCTCACCACCGTCCGACTCGATTAACTATGGCTACACCTTC,TRBV18,-,-,TRBJ1-2
CASSLNQGATNTGELFF,TGTGCCAGCTCCCTGAACCAGGGGGCGACGAACACCGGGGAGCTGTTTTTT,TRBV18,-,TRBD1,TRBJ2-2
CASSSTGGSYEQYF,TGCGCCAGCAGCTCGACAGGGGGATCCTACGAGCAGTACTTC,TRBV5-1,-,TRBD1,TRBJ2-7
CASSQLKKTGTSGHGNYEQYF,TGCGCCAGCAGCCAATTGAAAAAAACCGGGACTAGCGGACACGGGAACTACGAGCAGTACTTC,TRBV4-1,-,TRBD2,TRBJ2-7
CASSSPDRGGEKLFF,TGCGCCAGCAGCTCCCCGGACAGGGGCGGTGAAAAACTGTTTTTT,TRBV5-1,-,TRBD1,TRBJ1-4
CATSREYGQGESPLHF,TGTGCCACCAGCAGAGAATATGGACAGGGAGAATCACCCCTCCACTTT,TRBV15,-,TRBD1,TRBJ1-6
CASSSRLAGLTDTQYF,TGTGCCAGCAGCTCGCGACTAGCGGGTCTCACAGATACGCAGTATTTT,TRBV7-2,-,TRBD2,TRBJ2-3
CSAMGGYEQYF,TGCAGTGCTATGGGGGGCTACGAGCAGTACTTC,TRBV20-1,-,-,TRBJ2-7
CASSHRSGYEQYF,TGTGCCAGCAGCCATCGATCCGGCTACGAGCAGTACTTC,TRBV14,once,-,TRBJ2-7
CASTATGGGETQYF,TGTGCCAGTACCGCGACGGGGGGTGGGGAGACCCAGTACTTC,TRBV19,-,TRBD2,TRBJ2-5
CASSQGGAREKLFF,TGTGCCAGCAGCCAGGGGGGGGCGAGAGAAAAACTGTTTTTT,TRBV3-1/TRBV3-2,-,-,TRBJ1-4
CARIQAHYEQYF,TGCGCCAGAATACAGGCCCACTACGAGCAGTACTTC,TRBV5-1,-,-,TRBJ2-7
CASSPSGVLGNTIYF,TGTGCCAGCAGTCCATCAGGGGTATTAGGAAACACCATATATTTT,TRBV9,-,-,TRBJ1-3
CASSLSGTGGPYEQYF,TGTGCCAGCAGTTTATCCGGGACAGGGGGCCCCTACGAGCAGTACTTC,TRBV28,once,TRBD1,TRBJ2-7
CASSESGGGEQYF,TGCGCCAGCAGTGAGTCGGGGGGTGGGGAGCAGTACTTC,TRBV10-1,once,-,TRBJ2-7
CASSQDGYEQYF,TGTGCCAGCAGTCAAGACGGGTACGAGCAGTACTTC,TRBV3-1/TRBV3-2,-,-,TRBJ2-7
CASWQGSNQPQHF,TGTGCCAGCTGGCAGGGAAGCAATCAGCCCCAGCATTTT,TRBV6-5,-,-,TRBJ1-5